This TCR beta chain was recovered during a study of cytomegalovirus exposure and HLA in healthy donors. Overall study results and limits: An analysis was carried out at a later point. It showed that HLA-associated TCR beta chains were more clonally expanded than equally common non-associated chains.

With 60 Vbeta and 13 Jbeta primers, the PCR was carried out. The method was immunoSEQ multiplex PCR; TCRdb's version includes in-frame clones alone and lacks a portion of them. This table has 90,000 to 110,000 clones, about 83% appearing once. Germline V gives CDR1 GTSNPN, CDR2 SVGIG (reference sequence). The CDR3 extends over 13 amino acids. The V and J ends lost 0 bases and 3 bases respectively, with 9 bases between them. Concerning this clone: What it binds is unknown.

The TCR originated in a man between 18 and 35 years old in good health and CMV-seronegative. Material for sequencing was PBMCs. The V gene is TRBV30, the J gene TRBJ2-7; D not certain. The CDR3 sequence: CAWSVNHGYEQYF. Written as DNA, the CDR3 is TGTGCCTGGAGTGTAAATCACGGCTACGAGCAGTACTTC. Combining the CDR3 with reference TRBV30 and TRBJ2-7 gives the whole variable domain SQTIHQWPATLVQPVGSPLSLECTVEGTSNPNLYWYRQAAGRGLQLLFYSVGIGQISSEVPQNLSASRPQDRQFILSSKKLLLSDSGFYLCAWSVNHGYEQYFGPGTRLTVT.